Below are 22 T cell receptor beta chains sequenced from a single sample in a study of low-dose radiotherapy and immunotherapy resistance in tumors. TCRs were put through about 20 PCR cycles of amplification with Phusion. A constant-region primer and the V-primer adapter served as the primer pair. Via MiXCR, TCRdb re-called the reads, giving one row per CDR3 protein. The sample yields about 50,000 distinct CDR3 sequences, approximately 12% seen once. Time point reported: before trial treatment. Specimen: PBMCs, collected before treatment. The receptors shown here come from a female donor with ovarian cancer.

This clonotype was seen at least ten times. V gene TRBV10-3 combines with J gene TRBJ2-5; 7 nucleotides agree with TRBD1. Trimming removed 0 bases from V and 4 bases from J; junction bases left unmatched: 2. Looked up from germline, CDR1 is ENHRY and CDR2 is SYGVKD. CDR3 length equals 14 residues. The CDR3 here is CAISESRTGETQYF. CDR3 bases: TGTGCCATCAGTGAGTCTAGGACAGGAGAGACCCAGTACTTC.

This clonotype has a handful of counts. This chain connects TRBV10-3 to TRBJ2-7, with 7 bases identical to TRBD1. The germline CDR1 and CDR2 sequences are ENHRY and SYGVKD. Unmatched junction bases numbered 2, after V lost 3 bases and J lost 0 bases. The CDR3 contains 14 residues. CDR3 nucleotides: TGTGCCATCAGTGAACGGGACAGCTCCTACGAGCAGTACTTC. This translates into CAISERDSSYEQYF.

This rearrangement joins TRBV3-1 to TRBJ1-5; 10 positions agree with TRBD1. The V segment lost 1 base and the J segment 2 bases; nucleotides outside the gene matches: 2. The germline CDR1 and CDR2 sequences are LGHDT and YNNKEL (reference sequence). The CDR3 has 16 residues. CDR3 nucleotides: TGTGCCAGCAGCCAAGCCGGGACAGGGGGCAATCAGCCCCAGCATTTT. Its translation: CASSQAGTGGNQPQHF.

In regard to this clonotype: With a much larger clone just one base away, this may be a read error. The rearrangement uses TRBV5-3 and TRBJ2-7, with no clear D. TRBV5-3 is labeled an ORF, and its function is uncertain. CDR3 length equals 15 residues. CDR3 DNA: TGTGCCAGCAGCTGGATTGTTAGTTACCGGGCCGAGCAGTACTTC. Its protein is CASSWIVSYRAEQYF.

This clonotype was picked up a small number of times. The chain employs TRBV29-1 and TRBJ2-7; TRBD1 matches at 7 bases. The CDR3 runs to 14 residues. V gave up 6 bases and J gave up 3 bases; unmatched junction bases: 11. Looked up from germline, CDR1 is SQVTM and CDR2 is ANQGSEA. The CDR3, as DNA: TGCAGCGTCTACTCCGGGACAGCCCTCTACGAGCAGTACTTC. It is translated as CSVYSGTALYEQYF.

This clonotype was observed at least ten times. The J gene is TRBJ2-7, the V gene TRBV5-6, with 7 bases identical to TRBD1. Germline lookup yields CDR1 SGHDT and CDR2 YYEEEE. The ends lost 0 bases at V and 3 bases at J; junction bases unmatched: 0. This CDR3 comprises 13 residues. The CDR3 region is CASSLGTGYEQYF. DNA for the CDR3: TGTGCCAGCAGCTTGGGGACAGGCTACGAGCAGTACTTC.

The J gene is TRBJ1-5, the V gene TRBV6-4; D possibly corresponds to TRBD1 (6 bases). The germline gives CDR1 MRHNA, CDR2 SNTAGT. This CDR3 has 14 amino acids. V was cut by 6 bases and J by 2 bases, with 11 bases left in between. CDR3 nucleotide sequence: TGTGCCAGCAGCTTACAGGGCTGCAATCAGCCCCAGCATTTT. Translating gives CASSLQGCNQPQHF.

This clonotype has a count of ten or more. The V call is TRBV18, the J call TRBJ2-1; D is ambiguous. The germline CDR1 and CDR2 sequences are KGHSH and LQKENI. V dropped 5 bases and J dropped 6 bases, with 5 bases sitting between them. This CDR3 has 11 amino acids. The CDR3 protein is CASSKGNEQFF. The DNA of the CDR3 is TGTGCCAGCTCAAAGGGCAATGAGCAGTTCTTC. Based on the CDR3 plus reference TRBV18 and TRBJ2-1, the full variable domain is NAGVMQNPRHLVRRRGQEARLRCSPMKGHSHVYWYRQLPEEGLKFMVYLQKENIIDESGMPKERFSAEFPKEGPSILRIQQVVRGDSAAYFCASSKGNEQFFGPGTRLTVL.

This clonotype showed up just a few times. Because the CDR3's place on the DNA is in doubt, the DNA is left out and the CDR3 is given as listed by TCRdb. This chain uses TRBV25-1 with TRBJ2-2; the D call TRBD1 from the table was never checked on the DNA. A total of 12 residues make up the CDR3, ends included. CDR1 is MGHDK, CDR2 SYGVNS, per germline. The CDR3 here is CAGTGTGELFFF.

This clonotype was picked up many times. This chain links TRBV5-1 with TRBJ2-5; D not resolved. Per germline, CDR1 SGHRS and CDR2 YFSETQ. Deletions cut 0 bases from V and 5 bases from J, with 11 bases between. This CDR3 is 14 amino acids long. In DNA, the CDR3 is TGCGCCAGCAGCTTGGGTTTCGCGCAGGAGACCCAGTACTTC. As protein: CASSLGFAQETQYF.

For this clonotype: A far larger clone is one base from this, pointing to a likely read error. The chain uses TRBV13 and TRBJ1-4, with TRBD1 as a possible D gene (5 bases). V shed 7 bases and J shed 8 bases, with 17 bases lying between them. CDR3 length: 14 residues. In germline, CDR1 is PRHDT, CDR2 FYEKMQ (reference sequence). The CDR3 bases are TGTGCCAGCACGGCGGGGGAGGGTTTGGAAAAACTGTTTTTT. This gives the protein CASTAGEGLEKLFF.

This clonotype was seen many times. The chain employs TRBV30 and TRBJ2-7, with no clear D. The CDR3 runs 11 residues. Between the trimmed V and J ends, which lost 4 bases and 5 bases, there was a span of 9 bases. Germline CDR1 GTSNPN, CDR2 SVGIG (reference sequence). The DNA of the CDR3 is TGTGCCTGGACCTCCCGAGACGAGCAGTACTTC. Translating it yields CAWTSRDEQYF. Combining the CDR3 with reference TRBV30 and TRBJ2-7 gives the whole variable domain SQTIHQWPATLVQPVGSPLSLECTVEGTSNPNLYWYRQAAGRGLQLLFYSVGIGQISSEVPQNLSASRPQDRQFILSSKKLLLSDSGFYLCAWTSRDEQYFGPGTRLTVT.

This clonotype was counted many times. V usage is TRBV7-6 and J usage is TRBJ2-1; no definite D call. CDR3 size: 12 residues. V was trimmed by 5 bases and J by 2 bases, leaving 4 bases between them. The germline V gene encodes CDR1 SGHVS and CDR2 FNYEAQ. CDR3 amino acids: CASSRAYNEQFF. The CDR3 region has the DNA TGTGCCAGCAGCAGGGCCTACAATGAGCAGTTCTTC.

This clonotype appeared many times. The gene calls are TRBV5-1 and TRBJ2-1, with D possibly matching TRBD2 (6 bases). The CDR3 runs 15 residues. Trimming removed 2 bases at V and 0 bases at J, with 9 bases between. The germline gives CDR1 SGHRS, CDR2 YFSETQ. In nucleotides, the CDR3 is TGCGCCAGCAGCTTTACTAGCAACTCCTACAATGAGCAGTTCTTC. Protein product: CASSFTSNSYNEQFF.

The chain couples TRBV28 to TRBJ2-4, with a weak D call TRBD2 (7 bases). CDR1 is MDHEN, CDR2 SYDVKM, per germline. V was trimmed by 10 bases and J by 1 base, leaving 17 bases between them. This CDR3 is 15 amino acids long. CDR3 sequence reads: CATRGAGLAKNIQYF. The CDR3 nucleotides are TGTGCCACCCGGGGGGCAGGGCTGGCCAAAAACATTCAGTACTTC.

The CDR3 nucleotides are TGTGCCAGCAGCCCGGGACAGGGTTGGTCTGGTCGGGAGCCCCAGCATTTT. Its protein is CASSPGQGWSGREPQHF. The chain combines TRBV6-1 with TRBJ1-5; 9 nucleotides match TRBD1. Germline trimming cut 6 bases from V and 8 bases from J; bases unmatched to any gene: 17. Per the germline V gene, CDR1 is MNHNS and CDR2 is SASEGT. This CDR3 spans 17 amino acids.

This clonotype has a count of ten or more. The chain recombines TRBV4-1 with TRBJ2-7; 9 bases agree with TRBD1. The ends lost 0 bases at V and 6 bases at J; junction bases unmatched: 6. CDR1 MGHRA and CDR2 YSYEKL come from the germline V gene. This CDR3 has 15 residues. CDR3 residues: CASSQDPGQGFEQYF. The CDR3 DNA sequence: TGCGCCAGCAGCCAAGATCCGGGACAGGGCTTCGAGCAGTACTTC.

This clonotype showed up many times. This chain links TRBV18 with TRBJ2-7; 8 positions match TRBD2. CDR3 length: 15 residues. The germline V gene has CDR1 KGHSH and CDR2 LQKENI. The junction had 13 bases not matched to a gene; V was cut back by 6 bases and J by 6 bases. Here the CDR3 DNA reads TGTGCCAGCTCCCCCCGGGGGGGGGATTGGTCCGAGCAGTACTTC. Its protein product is CASSPRGGDWSEQYF.

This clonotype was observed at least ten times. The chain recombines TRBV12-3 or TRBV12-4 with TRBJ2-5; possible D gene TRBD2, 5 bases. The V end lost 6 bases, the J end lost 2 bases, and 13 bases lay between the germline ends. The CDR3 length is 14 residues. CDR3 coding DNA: TGTGCCAGCAGCTTGGACTTCCGACAAGAGACCCAGTACTTC. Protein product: CASSLDFRQETQYF.

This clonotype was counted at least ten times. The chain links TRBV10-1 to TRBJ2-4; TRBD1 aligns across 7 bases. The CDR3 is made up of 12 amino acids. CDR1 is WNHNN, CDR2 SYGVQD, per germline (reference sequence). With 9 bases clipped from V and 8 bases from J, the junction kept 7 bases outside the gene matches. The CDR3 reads CARRQGLYIQYF. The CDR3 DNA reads TGCGCCAGAAGACAGGGTTTATACATTCAGTACTTC.

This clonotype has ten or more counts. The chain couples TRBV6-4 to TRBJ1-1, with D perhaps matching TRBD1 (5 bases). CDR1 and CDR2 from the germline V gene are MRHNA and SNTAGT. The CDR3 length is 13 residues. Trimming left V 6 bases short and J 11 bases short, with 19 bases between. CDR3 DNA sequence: TGTGCCAGCAGCAAGGAGGATGGGGCCCAGGCTTTCTTT. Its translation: CASSKEDGAQAFF.

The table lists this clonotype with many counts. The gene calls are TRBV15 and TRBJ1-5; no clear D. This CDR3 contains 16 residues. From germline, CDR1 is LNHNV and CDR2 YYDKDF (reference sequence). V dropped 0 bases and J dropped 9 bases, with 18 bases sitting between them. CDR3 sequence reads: CATSRDSGVKWRPQHF. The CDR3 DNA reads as TGTGCCACCAGCAGAGATTCTGGGGTTAAGTGGCGGCCCCAGCATTTT.